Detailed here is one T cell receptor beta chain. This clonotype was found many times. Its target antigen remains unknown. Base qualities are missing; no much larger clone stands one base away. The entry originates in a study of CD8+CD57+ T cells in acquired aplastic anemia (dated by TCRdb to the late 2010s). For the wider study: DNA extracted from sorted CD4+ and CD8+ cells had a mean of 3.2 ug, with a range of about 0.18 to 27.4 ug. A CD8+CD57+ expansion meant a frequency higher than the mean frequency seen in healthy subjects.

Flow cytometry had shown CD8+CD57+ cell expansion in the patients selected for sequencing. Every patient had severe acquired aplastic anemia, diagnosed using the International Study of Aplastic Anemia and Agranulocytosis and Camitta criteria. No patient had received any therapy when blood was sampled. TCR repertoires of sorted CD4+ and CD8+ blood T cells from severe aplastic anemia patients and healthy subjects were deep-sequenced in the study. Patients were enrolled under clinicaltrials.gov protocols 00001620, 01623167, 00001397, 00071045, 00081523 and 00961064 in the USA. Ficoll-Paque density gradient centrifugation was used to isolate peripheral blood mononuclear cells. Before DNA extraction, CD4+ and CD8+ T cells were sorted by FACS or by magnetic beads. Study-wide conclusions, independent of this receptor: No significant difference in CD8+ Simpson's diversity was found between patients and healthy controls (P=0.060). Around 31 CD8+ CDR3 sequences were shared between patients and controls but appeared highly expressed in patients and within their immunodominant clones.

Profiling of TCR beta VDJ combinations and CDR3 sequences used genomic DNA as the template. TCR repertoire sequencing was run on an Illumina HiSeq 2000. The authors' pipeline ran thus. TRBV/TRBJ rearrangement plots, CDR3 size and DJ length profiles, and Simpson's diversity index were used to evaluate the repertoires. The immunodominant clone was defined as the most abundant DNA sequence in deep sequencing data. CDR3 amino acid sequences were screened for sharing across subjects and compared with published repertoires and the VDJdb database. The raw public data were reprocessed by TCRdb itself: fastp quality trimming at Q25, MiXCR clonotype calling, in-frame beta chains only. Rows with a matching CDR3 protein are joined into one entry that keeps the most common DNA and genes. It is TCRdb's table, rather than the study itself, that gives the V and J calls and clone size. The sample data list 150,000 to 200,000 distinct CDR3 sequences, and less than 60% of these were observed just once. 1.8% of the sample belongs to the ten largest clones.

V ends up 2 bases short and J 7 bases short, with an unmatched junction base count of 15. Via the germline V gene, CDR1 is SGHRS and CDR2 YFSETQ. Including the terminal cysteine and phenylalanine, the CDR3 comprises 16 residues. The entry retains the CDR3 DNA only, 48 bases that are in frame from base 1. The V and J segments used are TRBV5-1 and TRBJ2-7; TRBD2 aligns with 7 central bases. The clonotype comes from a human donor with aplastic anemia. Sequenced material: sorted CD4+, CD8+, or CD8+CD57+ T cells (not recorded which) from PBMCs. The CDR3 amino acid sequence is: CASSFSPSVEGGEQYF. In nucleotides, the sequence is TGCGCCAGCAGCTTTTCCCCCTCCGTGGAGGGAGGGGAGCAGTACTTC.